Here is one T cell receptor beta chain with its context. The table lists this clone with a count of one. Its recognized antigen is unknown. No quality values exist for individual bases; no much larger clone is one base distant. This specimen comes from a study of T cell responses to AZD1222 COVID-19 vaccine (TCRdb year 2021). For the wider study: A total of 230 or so trial participants underwent TCR sequencing, of whom 200 to 220 received two doses of AZD1222 and roughly 25 received two doses of the MenACWY control vaccine. Enrollment into the trials was organized by age into subgroups of 18-55, 56-69 and 70-plus years, and those subgroups contained approximately 150, 30 and 60 TCR-sequenced participants, respectively. General study outcomes and caveats: In the small 56-69-year group, the increase in depth fell short of significance, most likely because of low power. After two AZD1222 doses, both the breadth and the depth of spike-specific TCRs were significantly higher than at day 0 and than in MenACWY recipients. Because no samples from the day 14 peak response were available, repertoires could be characterized only after the peak T cell response. Participants were mostly white British, with more females than males. The authors suggested clonal diversity may have been underestimated. Conclusions about previously exposed vaccinees are limited because only a handful of AZD1222 recipients were SARS-CoV-2 seropositive at baseline. Reportedly, almost half of the unique spike-specific TCRs recognized epitopes lying outside the regions that are mutated in the B.1.351 and B.1.1.7 variants. The vaccine-associated CD4 TCRs covered the entire spike protein, and the dominant responses fell in regions 160-218 and 743-854.

The CDR3 regions of human TCRbeta chains were analyzed by immunosequencing. Turning to the authors' computational methods: TCRs in the repertoires were matched against a reference library of SARS-CoV-2-specific TCRs that had been generated with the MIRA antigen-specificity platform. Breadth meant the fraction of unique TCRs that were SARS-CoV-2-associated, whereas depth meant the fraction of total T cells that were SARS-CoV-2-associated. Each spike-specific TCR was assigned to its reactive spike region and to a CD4 or CD8 class using the MIRA data. Log10-transformed breadth and depth values were compared by one-way ANOVA with Sidak's multiple comparisons tests. Entries here come from immuneACCESS through TCRdb and include only in-frame sequences with V and J called. Some clones fail to appear in such tables; in the studies checked, an unresolved V gene covers under half of the shortfall, and the cause of the remainder is unknown. V, J and clone size derive from that table, while D and trimming were established from the DNA sequence. The sample includes 79,000 or so clones, with around three quarters observed a single time. Jointly, the top ten make up approximately 25% of the sample.

This specimen's time point label, interpreted: about 28 days (+/-7) after the second vaccine dose. This sample's treatment or condition label indicates: meningococcal conjugate vaccine given as trial control. Vaccinee samples were obtained from the UK trials COV001 and COV002, which included a single-blind randomized controlled phase 2/3 trial of AZD1222 (ChAdOx1 nCoV-19) in healthy adults. For TCRbeta chain sequencing, PBMC samples from trial participants were taken at day 0 and at day 28 after the second dose. V loses 7 bases of germline sequence and J loses 4 bases, and the interval between the two ends is 7 bases. The CDR3 runs 11 amino acids, cysteine and phenylalanine included. The DNA shown is the 33-base CDR3, in frame from base 1.

This receptor was taken from an adult who received the MenACWY meningococcal vaccine as a control. Sequenced here: peripheral blood, sampled 28 days after the second dose of the MenACWY control vaccine. In this chain, TRBV12-3 or TRBV12-4 is recombined with TRBJ1-2; the D gene identity is not certain. CDR3 protein: CASTSGYGYTF. In nucleotides, the sequence is TGTGCCAGCACCTCGGGCTATGGCTACACCTTC.